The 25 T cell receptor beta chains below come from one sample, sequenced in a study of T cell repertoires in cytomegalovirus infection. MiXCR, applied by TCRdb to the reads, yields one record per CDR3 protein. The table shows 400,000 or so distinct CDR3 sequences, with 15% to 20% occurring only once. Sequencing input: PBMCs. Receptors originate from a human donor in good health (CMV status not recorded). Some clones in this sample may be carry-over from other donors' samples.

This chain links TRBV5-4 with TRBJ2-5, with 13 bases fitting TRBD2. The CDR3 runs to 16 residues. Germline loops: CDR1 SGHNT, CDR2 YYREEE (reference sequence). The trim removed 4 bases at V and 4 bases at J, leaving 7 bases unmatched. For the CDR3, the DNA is TGTGCCAGCAGCCAAACTAGCGGGGGGGCAGGAGAGACCCAGTACTTC. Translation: CASSQTSGGAGETQYF. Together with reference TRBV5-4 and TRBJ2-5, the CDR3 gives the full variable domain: ETGVTQSPTHLIKTRGQQVTLRCSSQSGHNTVSWYQQALGQGPQFIFQYYREEENGRGNFPPRFSGLQFPNYSSELNVNALELDDSALYLCASSQTSGGAGETQYFGPGTRLLVL.

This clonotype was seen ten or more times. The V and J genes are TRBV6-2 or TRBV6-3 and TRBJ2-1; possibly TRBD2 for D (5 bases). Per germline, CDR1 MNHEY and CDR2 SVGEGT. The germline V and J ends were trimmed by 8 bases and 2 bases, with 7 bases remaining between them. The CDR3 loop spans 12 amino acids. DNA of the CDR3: TGTGCCAGCCGGCGGGCCTACAATGAGCAGTTCTTC. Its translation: CASRRAYNEQFF.

The CDR3 here is CASSPNERKPQHF. The CDR3 DNA reads as TGTGCCAGCAGCCCCAATGAACGCAAGCCCCAGCATTTT. V and J are TRBV12-3 or TRBV12-4 and TRBJ1-5; D remains unclear. The V gene lost 6 bases and the J gene lost 8 bases, with 14 bases spanning the gap. The CDR3 has 13 amino acids.

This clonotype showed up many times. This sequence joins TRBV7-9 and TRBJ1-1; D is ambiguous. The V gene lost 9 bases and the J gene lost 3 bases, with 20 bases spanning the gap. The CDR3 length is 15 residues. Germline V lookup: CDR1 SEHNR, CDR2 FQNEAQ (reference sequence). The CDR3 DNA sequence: TGTGCCAGACGGACCCCCCACAACGAGGACACTGAAGCTTTCTTT. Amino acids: CARRTPHNEDTEAFF.

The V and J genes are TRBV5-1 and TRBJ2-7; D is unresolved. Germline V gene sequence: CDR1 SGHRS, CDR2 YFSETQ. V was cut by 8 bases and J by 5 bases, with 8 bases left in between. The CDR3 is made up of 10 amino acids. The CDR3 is CASPPHEQYF. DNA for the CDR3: TGCGCCAGTCCTCCGCACGAGCAGTACTTC. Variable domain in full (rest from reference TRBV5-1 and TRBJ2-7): KAGVTQTPRYLIKTRGQQVTLSCSPISGHRSVSWYQQTPGQGLQFLFEYFSETQRNKGNFPGRFSGRQFSNSRSEMNVSTLELGDSALYLCASPPHEQYFGPGTRLTVT.

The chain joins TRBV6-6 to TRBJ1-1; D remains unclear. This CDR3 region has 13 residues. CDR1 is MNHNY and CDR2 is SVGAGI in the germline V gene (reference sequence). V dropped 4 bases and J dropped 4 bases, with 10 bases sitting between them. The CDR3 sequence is CASSLGSATEAFF. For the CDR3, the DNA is TGTGCCAGCAGTTTGGGGTCGGCCACTGAAGCTTTCTTT.

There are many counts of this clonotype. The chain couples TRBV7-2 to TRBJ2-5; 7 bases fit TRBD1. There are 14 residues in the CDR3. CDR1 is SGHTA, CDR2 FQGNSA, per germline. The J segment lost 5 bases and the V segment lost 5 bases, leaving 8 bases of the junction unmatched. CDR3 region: CASSLDRARETQYF. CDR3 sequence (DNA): TGTGCCAGCAGCCTCGACAGGGCCCGGGAGACCCAGTACTTC.

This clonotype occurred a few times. The chain's CDR3 is CASSVAPRQTYNTEAFF. The CDR3 DNA is TGTGCCAGCAGCGTTGCCCCGCGGCAGACATATAACACTGAAGCTTTCTTT. V usage is TRBV9 and J usage is TRBJ1-1, with unresolved D. The CDR3 spans 17 residues. Germline assignment: CDR1 SGDLS and CDR2 YYNGEE. The ends were cut back, 2 bases at V and 2 bases at J, with 19 bases in the middle. The variable domain in full, with the rest retrieved from reference TRBV9 and TRBJ1-1, is DSGVTQTPKHLITATGQRVTLRCSPRSGDLSVYWYQQSLDQGLQFLIQYYNGEERAKGNILERFSAQQFPDLHSELNLSSLELGDSALYFCASSVAPRQTYNTEAFFGQGTRLTVV.

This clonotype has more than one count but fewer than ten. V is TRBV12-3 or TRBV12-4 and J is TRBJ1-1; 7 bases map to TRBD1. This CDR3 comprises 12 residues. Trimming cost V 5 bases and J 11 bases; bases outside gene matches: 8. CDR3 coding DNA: TGTGCCAGCAGTGGAAACAGGGGCTGGGCTTTCTTT. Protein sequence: CASSGNRGWAFF.

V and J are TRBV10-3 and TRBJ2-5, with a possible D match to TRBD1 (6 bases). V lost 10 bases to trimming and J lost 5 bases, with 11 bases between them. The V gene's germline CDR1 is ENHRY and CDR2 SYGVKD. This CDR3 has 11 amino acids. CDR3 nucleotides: TGTGCCACCTCCCAGGGGGAGACCCAGTACTTC. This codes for CATSQGETQYF.

The CDR3 nucleotides are TGTGCCAGCAGTTCGCGGAGGGCGGGTAATGAAAAACTGTTTTTT. Encoded protein: CASSSRRAGNEKLFF. The chain combines TRBV27 with TRBJ1-4; D ambiguous. V was clipped by 4 bases and J by 4 bases, with 13 bases between them. This CDR3 is 15 amino acids long. Germline assignment: CDR1 MNHEY and CDR2 SMNVEV (reference sequence).

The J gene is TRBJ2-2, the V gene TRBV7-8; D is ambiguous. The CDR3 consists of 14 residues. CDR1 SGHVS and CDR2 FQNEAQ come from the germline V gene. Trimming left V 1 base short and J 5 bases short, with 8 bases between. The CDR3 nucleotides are TGTGCCAGCAGCTTAGTAGTGGGGACCGGGGAGCTGTTTTTT. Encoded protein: CASSLVVGTGELFF.

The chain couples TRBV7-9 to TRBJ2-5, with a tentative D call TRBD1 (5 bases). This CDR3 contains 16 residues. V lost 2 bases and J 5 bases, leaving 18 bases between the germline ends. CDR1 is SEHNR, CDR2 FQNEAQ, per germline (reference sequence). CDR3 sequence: CASSLTTVNALETQYF. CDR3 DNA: TGTGCCAGCAGCTTAACGACAGTCAACGCCCTGGAGACCCAGTACTTC.

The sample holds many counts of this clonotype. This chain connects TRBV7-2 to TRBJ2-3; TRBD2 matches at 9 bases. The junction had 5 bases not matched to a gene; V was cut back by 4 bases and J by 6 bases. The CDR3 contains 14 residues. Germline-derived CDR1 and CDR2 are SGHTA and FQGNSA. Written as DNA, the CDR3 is TGTGCCAGCAGCTCCTCAAGCGGGAGGGATACGCAGTATTTT. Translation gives CASSSSSGRDTQYF.

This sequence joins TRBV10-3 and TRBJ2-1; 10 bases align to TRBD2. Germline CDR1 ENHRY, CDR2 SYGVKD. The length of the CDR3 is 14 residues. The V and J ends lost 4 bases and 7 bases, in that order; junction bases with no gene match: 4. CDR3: CAISGNSGGNEQFF. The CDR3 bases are TGTGCCATCAGTGGAAATAGCGGGGGGAATGAGCAGTTCTTC.

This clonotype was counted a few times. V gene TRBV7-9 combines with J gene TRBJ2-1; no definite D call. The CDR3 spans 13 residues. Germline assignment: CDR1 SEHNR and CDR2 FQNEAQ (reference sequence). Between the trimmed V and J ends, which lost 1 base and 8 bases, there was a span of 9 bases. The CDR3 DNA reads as TGTGCCAGCAGCTTAGATTTCGGTTATGAGCAGTTCTTC. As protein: CASSLDFGYEQFF.

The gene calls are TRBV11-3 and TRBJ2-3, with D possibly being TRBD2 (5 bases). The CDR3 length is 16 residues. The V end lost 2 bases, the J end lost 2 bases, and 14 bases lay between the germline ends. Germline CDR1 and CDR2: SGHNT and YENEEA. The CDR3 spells CASSLSVDFPTDTQYF. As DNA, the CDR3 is TGTGCCAGCAGCTTAAGCGTGGACTTTCCCACAGATACGCAGTATTTT.

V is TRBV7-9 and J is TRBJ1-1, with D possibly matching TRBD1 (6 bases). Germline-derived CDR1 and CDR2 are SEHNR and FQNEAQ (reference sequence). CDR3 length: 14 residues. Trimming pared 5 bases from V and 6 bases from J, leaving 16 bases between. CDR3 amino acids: CASSLSAGAAEAFF. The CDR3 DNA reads TGTGCCAGCAGCCTTTCGGCAGGGGCCGCTGAAGCTTTCTTT.

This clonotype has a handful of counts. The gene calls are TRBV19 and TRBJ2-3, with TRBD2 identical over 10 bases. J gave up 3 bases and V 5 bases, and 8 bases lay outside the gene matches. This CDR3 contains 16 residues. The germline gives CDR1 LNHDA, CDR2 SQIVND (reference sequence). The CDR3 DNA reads TGTGCCAGTAGTTGGGAAGCTAGCGGGAGTACAGATACGCAGTATTTT. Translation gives CASSWEASGSTDTQYF.

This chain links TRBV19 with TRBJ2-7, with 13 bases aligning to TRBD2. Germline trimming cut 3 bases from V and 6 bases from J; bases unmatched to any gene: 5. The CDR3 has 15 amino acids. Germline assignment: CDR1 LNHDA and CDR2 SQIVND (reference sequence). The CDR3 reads CASSIGTSGIREQYF. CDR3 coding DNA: TGTGCCAGTAGTATTGGGACTAGCGGGATCCGCGAGCAGTACTTC.

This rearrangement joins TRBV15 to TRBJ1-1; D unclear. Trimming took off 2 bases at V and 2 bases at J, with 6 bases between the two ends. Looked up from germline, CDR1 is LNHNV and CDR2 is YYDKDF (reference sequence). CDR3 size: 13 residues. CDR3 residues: CATSRLSNTEAFF. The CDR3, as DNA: TGTGCCACCAGCAGACTATCCAACACTGAAGCTTTCTTT.

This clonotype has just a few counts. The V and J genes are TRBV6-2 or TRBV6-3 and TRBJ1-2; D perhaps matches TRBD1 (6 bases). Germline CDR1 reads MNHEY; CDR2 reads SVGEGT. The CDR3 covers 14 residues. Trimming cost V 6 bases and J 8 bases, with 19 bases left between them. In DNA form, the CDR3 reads TGTGCCAGCAGATCCCACCGGGACACCAGCGGCTACACCTTC. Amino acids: CASRSHRDTSGYTF.

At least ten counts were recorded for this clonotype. CDR3 region: CASSLKNTAWETQYF. The CDR3 DNA is TGTGCCAGCAGCTTGAAGAACACCGCTTGGGAGACCCAGTACTTC. This sequence joins TRBV5-6 and TRBJ2-5; no clear D gene. Germline CDR1 is SGHDT and CDR2 is YYEEEE. The V gene lost 1 base and the J gene lost 5 bases, with 15 bases spanning the gap. This CDR3 is 15 amino acids long.

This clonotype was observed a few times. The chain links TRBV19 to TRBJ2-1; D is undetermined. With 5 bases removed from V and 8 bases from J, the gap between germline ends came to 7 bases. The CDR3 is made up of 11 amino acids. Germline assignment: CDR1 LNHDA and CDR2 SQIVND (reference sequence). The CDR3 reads CASSVGDEQFF. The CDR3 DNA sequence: TGTGCCAGTAGTGTAGGCGATGAGCAGTTCTTC. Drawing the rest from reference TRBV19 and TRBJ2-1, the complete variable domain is DGGITQSPKYLFRKEGQNVTLSCEQNLNHDAMYWYRQDPGQGLRLIYYSQIVNDFQKGDIAEGYSVSREKKESFPLTVTSAQKNPTAFYLCASSVGDEQFFGPGTRLTVL.

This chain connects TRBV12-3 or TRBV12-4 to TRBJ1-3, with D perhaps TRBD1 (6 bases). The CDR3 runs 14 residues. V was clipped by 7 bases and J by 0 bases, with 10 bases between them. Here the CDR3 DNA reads TGTGCCAGCAATACAGGGAGCTCTGGAAACACCATATATTTT. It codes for CASNTGSSGNTIYF.